This paragraph reports one T cell receptor beta chain. The PCR employed 60 Vbeta primers together with 13 Jbeta primers. Measured with immunoSEQ multiplex PCR; TCRdb has only the in-frame clones, and not every one. The table lists about 160,000 clones, 70% to 80% of them singletons. This entry belongs to a study of cytomegalovirus exposure and HLA in healthy donors. J lost 5 bases, V lost 3 bases, and 9 bases had no gene match. There are 16 residues in the CDR3. Germline V gene sequence: CDR1 SGDLS, CDR2 YYNGEE. The sample was PBMCs. The receptor was isolated from a man over 45 in good health and CMV-seropositive. V gene TRBV9 combines with J gene TRBJ2-3; 10 bases are shared with TRBD2. The CDR3 sequence is CASSGPPGLARDTQYF. CDR3 in DNA: TGTGCCAGCAGCGGACCACCGGGACTAGCGAGAGATACGCAGTATTTT.